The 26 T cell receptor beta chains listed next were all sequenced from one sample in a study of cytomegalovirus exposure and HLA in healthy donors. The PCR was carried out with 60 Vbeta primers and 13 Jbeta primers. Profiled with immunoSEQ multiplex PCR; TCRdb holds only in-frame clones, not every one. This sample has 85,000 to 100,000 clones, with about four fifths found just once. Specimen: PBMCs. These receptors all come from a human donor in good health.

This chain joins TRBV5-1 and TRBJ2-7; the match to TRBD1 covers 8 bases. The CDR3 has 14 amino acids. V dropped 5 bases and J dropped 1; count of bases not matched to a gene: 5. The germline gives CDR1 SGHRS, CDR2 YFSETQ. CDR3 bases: TGCGCCAGCAGGGCGGGACAGGCATCCTACGAGCAGTACTTC. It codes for CASRAGQASYEQYF.

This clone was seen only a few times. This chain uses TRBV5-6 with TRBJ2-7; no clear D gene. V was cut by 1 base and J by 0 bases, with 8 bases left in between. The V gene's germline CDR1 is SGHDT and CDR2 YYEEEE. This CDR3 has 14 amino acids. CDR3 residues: CASSLPGHSYEQYF. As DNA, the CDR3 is TGTGCCAGCAGCTTGCCGGGTCACTCCTACGAGCAGTACTTC.

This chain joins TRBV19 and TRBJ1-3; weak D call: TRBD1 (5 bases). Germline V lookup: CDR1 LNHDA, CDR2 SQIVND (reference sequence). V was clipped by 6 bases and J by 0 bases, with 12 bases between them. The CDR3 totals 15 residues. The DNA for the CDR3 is TGTGCCAGTAGGCCCGGACACAACTCTGGAAACACCATATATTTT. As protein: CASRPGHNSGNTIYF. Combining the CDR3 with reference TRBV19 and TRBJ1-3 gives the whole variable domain DGGITQSPKYLFRKEGQNVTLSCEQNLNHDAMYWYRQDPGQGLRLIYYSQIVNDFQKGDIAEGYSVSREKKESFPLTVTSAQKNPTAFYLCASRPGHNSGNTIYFGEGSWLTVV.

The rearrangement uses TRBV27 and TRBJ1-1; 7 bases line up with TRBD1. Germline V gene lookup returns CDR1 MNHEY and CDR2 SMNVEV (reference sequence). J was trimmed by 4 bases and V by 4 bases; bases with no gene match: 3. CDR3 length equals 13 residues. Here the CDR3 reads CASSWTGSTEAFF. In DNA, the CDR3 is TGTGCCAGCAGTTGGACAGGATCCACTGAAGCTTTCTTT.

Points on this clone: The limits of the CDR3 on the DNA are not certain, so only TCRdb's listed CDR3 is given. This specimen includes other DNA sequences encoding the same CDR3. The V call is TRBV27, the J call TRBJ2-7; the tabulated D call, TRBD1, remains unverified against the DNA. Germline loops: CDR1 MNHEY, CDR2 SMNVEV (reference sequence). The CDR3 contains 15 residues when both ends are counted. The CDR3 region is CASSFLFGQGSEQYF.

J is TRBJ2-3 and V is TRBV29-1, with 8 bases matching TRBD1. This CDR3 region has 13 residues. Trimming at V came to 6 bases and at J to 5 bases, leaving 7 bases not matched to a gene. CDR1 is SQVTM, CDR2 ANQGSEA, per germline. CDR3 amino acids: CSVGTGFRDTQYF. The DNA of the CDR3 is TGCAGCGTGGGGACAGGATTTCGAGATACGCAGTATTTT.

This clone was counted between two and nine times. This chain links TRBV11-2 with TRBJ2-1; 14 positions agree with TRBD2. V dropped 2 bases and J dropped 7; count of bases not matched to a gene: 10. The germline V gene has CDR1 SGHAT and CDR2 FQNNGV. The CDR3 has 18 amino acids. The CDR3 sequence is CASSLPLTSGRAFNEQFF. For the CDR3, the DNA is TGTGCCAGCAGCTTACCCCTGACTAGCGGGAGGGCCTTTAATGAGCAGTTCTTC.

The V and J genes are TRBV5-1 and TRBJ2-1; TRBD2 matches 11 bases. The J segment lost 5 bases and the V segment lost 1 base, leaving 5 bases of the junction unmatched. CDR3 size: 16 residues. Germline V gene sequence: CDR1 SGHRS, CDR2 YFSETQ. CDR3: CASSLFGSGGDNEQFF. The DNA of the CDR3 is TGCGCCAGCAGCTTGTTCGGTAGCGGGGGGGACAATGAGCAGTTCTTC.

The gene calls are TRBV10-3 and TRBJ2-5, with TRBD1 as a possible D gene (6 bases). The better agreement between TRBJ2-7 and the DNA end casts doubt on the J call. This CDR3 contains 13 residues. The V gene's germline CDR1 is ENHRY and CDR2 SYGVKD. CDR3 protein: CAVLTGLLDEQYF. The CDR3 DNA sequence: TGTGCCGTCCTGACAGGACTCCTGGACGAGCAGTACTTC.

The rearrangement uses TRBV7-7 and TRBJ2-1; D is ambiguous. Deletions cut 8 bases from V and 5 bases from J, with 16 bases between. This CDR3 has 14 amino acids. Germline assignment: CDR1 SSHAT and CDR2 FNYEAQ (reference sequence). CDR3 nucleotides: TGTGCCAGCGCGCTAAGTATAATCCACAATGAGCAGTTCTTC. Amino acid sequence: CASALSIIHNEQFF. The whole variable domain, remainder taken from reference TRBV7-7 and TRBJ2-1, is GAGVSQSPRYKVTKRGQDVTLRCDPISSHATLYWYQQALGQGPEFLTYFNYEAQPDKSGLPSDRFSAERPEGSISTLTIQRTEQRDSAMYRCASALSIIHNEQFFGPGTRLTVL.

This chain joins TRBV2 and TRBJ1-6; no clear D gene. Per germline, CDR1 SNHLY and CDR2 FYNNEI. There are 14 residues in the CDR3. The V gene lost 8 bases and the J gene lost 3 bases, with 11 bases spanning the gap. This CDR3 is CASRADNYNSPLHF. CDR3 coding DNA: TGTGCCAGCCGTGCAGATAACTATAATTCACCCCTCCACTTT.

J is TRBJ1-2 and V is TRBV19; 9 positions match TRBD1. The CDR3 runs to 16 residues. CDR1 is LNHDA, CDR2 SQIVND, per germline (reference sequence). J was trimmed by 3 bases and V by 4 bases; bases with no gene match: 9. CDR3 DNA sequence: TGTGCCAGTAGTAGAGGACAGGGGTTGACGGACTATGGCTACACCTTC. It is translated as CASSRGQGLTDYGYTF.

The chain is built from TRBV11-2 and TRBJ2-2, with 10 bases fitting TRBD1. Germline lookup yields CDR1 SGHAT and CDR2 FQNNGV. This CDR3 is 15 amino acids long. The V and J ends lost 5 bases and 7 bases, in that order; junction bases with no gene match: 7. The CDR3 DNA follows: TGTGCCAGCAGCCGCCAGAGGACAGGGGGCGGGGAGCTGTTTTTT. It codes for CASSRQRTGGGELFF.

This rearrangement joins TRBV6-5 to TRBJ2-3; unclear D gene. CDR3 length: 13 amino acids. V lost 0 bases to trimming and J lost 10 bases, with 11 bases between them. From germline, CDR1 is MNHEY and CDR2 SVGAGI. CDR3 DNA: TGTGCCAGCAGTTACTCGATCGGGTATTCGCAGTATTTT. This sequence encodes CASSYSIGYSQYF.

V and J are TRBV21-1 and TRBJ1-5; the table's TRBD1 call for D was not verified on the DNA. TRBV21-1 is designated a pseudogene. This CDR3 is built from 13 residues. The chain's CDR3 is CASPGQLNQPQHF. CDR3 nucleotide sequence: TGTGCCAGTCCGGGACAACTAAATCAGCCCCAGCATTTT.

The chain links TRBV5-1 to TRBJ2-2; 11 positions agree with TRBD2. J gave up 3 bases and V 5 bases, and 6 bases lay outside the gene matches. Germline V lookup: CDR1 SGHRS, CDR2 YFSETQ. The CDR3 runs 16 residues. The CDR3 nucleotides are TGCGCCAGCAGACGGCTGACTAGCGGGGACACCGGGGAGCTGTTTTTT. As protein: CASRRLTSGDTGELFF. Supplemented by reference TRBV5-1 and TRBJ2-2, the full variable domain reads KAGVTQTPRYLIKTRGQQVTLSCSPISGHRSVSWYQQTPGQGLQFLFEYFSETQRNKGNFPGRFSGRQFSNSRSEMNVSTLELGDSALYLCASRRLTSGDTGELFFGEGSRLTVL.

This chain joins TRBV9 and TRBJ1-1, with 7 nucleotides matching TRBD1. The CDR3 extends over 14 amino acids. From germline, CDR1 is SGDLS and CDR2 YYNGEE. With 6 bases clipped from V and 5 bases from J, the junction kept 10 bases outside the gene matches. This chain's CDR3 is CASTRSGQLTEAFF. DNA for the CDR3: TGTGCCAGCACTCGATCGGGACAGCTGACTGAAGCTTTCTTT.

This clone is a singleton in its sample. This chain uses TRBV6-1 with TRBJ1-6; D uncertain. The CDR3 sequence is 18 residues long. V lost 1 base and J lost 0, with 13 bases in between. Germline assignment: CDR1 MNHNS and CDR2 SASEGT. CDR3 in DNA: TGTGCCAGCAGTGAAGACCCAGCCTGGAGCTCCTATAATTCACCCCTCCACTTT. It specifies CASSEDPAWSSYNSPLHF.

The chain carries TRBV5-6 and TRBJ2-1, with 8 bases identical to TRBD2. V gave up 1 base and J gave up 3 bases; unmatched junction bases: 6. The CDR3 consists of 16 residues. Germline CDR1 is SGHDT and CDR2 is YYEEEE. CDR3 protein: CASSLWSSGFYNEQFF. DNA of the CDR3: TGTGCCAGCAGCTTGTGGTCTAGCGGGTTCTACAATGAGCAGTTCTTC. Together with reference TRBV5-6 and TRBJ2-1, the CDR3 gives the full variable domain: DAGVTQSPTHLIKTRGQQVTLRCSPKSGHDTVSWYQQALGQGPQFIFQYYEEEERQRGNFPDRFSGHQFPNYSSELNVNALLLGDSALYLCASSLWSSGFYNEQFFGPGTRLTVL.

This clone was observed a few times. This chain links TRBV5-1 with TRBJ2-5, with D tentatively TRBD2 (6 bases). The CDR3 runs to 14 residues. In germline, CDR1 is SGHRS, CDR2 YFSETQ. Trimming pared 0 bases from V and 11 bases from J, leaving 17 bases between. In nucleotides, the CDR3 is TGCGCCAGCAGCTTGGGTGGTCTAGCGAGGGAGCAGTACTTC. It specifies CASSLGGLAREQYF.

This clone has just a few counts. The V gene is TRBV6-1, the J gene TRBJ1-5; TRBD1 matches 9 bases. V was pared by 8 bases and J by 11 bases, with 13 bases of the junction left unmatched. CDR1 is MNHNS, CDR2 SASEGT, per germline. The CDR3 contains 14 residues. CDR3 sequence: CASVLWDRAGSQHF. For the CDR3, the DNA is TGTGCCAGCGTACTATGGGACAGGGCTGGATCCCAGCATTTT.

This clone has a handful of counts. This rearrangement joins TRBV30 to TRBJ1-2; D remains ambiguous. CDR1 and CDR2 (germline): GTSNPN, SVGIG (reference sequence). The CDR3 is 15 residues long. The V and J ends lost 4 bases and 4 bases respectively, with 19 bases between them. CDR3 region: CAWTAALMSGYGYTF. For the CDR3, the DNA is TGTGCCTGGACCGCTGCTCTTATGTCGGGCTATGGCTACACCTTC.

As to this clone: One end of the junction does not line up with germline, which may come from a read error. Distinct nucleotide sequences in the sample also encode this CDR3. CDR3 region: CASSLHRTGPTEAFF. CDR3 bases: TGTGCCAGCAGTTTACATCGGACAGGTCCTACTGAAGCTTTTTTT. This chain links TRBV27 with TRBJ1-1; 7 bases agree with TRBD1. CDR1 MNHEY and CDR2 SMNVEV come from the germline V gene (reference sequence). The CDR3 contains 15 residues.

DNA for the CDR3: TGTGCCAGTAGTATGGGGGGGTCGAATGAAAAACTGTTTTTT. It is translated as CASSMGGSNEKLFF. The V and J genes are TRBV19 and TRBJ1-4; possible D gene TRBD1, 5 bases. The CDR3 length is 14 residues. V was cut by 3 bases and J by 5 bases, with 10 bases left in between. Germline V gives CDR1 LNHDA, CDR2 SQIVND (reference sequence).

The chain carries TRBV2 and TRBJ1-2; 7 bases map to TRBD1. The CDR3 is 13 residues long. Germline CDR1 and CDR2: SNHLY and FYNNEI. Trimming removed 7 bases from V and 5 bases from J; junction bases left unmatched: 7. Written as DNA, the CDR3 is TGTGCCAGCATCCGGGACAGAGCTTATGGCTACACCTTC. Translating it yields CASIRDRAYGYTF. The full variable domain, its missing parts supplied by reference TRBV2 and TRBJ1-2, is EPEVTQTPSHQVTQMGQEVILRCVPISNHLYFYWYRQILGQKVEFLVSFYNNEISEKSEIFDDQFSVERPDGSNFTLKIRSTKLEDSAMYFCASIRDRAYGYTFGSGTRLTVV.

The CDR3 loop is CASSIVHTPPQETQYF. Written as DNA, the CDR3 is TGTGCCAGTAGTATAGTTCACACGCCTCCCCAAGAGACCCAGTACTTC. The rearrangement uses TRBV19 and TRBJ2-5, with D unresolved. Trimming pared 1 base from V and 1 base from J, leaving 13 bases between. Germline values: CDR1 LNHDA, CDR2 SQIVND (reference sequence). The CDR3 loop spans 16 amino acids.